The present entry profiles one TCR beta chain with its context. The CDR3 totals 14 residues. The V gene end was trimmed by 2 bases and the J gene end by 6 bases; junction bases not matched to a gene: 7. Germline lookup yields CDR1 SGHAT and CDR2 FQNNGV. The data were taken from a study of shared clonotypes between healthy human individuals. The wider study: Donors had three CD4 naive, three CD4 memory, two CD8 naive and one CD8 memory plate apiece.

Sequencing used immunoSEQ multiplex PCR; TCRdb keeps in-frame clones, though not all of them. The table has around 690,000 clones, 90% seen once. Source material: memory CD8+ T cells from PBMCs. Indicated subset: CD45RO+ cells pooled with CCR7-negative TemRA cells. V is TRBV11-2 and J is TRBJ2-7; 7 bases are a match to TRBD1. The TCR originated in a man aged 18 to 29 in good health. Some clones in this sample may be carry-over from other donors' samples. DNA for the CDR3: TGTGCCAGCAGCTTATGGGACAGAGACGGCGAGCAGTACTTC. It specifies CASSLWDRDGEQYF.